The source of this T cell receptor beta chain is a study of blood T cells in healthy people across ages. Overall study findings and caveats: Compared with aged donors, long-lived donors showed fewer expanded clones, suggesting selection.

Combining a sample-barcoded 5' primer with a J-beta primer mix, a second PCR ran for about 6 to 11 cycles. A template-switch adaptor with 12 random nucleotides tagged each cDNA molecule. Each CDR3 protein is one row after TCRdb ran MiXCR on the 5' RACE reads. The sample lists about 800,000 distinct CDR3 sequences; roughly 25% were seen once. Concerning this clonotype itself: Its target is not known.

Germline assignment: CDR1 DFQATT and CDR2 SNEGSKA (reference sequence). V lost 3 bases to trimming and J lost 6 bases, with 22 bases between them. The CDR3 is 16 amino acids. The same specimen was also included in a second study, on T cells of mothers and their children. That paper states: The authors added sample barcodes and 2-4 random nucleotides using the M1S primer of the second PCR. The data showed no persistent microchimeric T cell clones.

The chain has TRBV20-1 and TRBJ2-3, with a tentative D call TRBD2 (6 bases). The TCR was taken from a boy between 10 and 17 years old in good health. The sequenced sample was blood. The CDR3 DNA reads TGCAGTGCTAGTGCCCTAGGTAGCGGCCCTTCCGATACGCAGTATTTT. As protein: CSASALGSGPSDTQYF.